This TCR beta chain originates from a study of cytomegalovirus exposure and HLA in healthy donors (dated by TCRdb to 2016 to 2017). Context from the whole study: According to an earlier analysis of several hundred of the donors, about 180 million T cells yielded approximately 120 million unique TCR beta sequences and 276 Gb of sequence data. The study used immunosequencing to profile the T cell repertoires of under 700 subjects and linked those repertoires to cytomegalovirus serostatus. A later analysis re-examined previously published TCR beta repertoires from several hundred donors and added high-resolution HLA genotyping to investigate patterns of TCR occurrence. Every discovery cohort repertoire had been produced on one sequencing platform. To decide whether each TCR beta V gene segment behaved as functional or pseudogenic, an earlier analysis of some 600 of the donors relied on high-throughput TCR beta sequencing. Across about 370 genotyped donors of the cohort, an average of about 240,000 unique TCR beta nucleotide sequences per donor were sequenced, and 15% to 20% of those sequences were non-productive. Of the approximately 400 genotyped donors, around 81% fell in the genetic ancestry cluster associated with self-reported Caucasian donors. An early release covering approximately 600 HLA-typed donors comprised about 320 gigabases of sequencing data and around 86 million unique TCR sequences. A handful of DR-DQ haplotypes were handled as single units for association and clustering because linkage in the cohort was strong. Besides the first cohort of 666 subjects, a separate validation cohort made up of 120 or so different subjects was used. Alongside the repertoire data, information on donor age, sex, ethnicity and CMV serostatus was compiled. Typing coverage varied by locus: about 620-630 donors for A, B, C, DRB1 and DQB1; roughly 510 for DQA1; more than 600 for DPA1; 400 to 480 for DPB1. Rather than using new phenotypic data, the later analysis identified candidate immune exposures from TCR beta sequences and from how often those sequences occurred across donors. Class I and class II HLA loci were covered by the typing at four-digit resolution. The study was designed to test whether signatures of past pathogen exposure could be identified by cataloging public T cell receptors. Genome-wide SNP genotypes for about three fifths of the roughly 670 donors were used in a later genetic analysis, which treated that subset as a discovery cohort. High-throughput TCR immunosequencing, statistical association of individual TCRs with disease status, and machine learning were combined to predict cytomegalovirus infection status.

The V end loses 1 base and the J end loses 1 base, and a stretch of 10 bases separates them. From the cysteine up to the phenylalanine, the CDR3 has a length of 15 residues. Only the CDR3 DNA stays, 45 bases, in frame from base 1. The germline V gene specifies SGHTA as CDR1 and FQGNSA as CDR2. Overall results and qualifications from the work: Most CMV-associated TCR beta chains appeared to be HLA-restricted in a later analysis, and the HLA associations seemed to be driven largely by CMV exposure. The only immune exposure information available for the cohort was CMV serostatus. Broadly in line with IMGT annotations, most TCR beta V segments showed up in productive rearrangements about 87% or about 30% of the time in an earlier analysis of a few hundred of the donors. A later genetic analysis associated a missense DCLRE1C variant with V-gene and J-gene trimming of TCR beta chains, and an independent cohort replicated the association. In vitro tests confirmed that a few of the cytomegalovirus-associated TCR beta chains recognize cytomegalovirus antigens. A further reported finding was that TCR beta sequences accurately predicted the HLA-A and HLA-B alleles for most subjects in the first cohort. Roughly 17 rarely observed V segments, including chromosome 9 orphons, were excluded from the earlier analysis of several hundred of the donors because counts were too low. Most TCR sequences were seen in very few donors, while some public TCRs were found in many individuals. At a false discovery rate of 0.05, a later analysis linked about 16,000 TCR beta sequences to specific HLA alleles. A total of fewer than 200 TCR beta chains were listed by the study as associated with cytomegalovirus. A cluster of highly shared sequence variants was judged likely to represent a technical artifact of the sequencing pipeline. In a later analysis, the rate of TCR association differed among HLA loci, with DRB1 alleles having the most associated TCRs and HLA-C alleles having the fewest. The classifier was reported to diagnose cytomegalovirus status with high specificity and sensitivity in both the original and validation cohorts. The 87-base-pair reads could not distinguish some IMGT-functional V segments, including TRBV6-2 and TRBV6-3, so those segments were excluded. Linkage disequilibrium might explain the correlated functional status among segregating V segments, but an unknown experimental factor could not be ruled out. Several of the top co-occurrence clusters appeared to be linked to parvovirus B19, influenza, CMV and Epstein-Barr virus, according to a later analysis. According to the authors, the approach could potentially be generalized to other disease states and immunological phenotypes. When HLA alleles, especially DR and DQ, strongly co-occurred, TCR associations were difficult to assign to individual alleles. Roughly uniform sequencing depth across donors was assumed in presence/absence analyses, although this assumption may not hold. Only TCR beta chains were sequenced in this cohort, and the absence of alpha or paired-chain data limited detectable features. In a later analysis, HLA-associated TCR beta chains were found to be more clonally expanded and to have lower generation probabilities than equally common non-associated chains. A later genetic analysis reported fewer N-insertions in productive TCRs among donors in an Asian-associated ancestry cluster than the roughly 700-donor mean. Because HLA typing was missing for some donors at each locus, association tests included only the typed subset.

The library was generated by the immunoSEQ multiplex PCR assay. The multiplex PCR relied on a mix of 60 forward primers for TCR Vbeta segments and 13 reverse primers for TCR Jbeta segments. The CDR3 region of rearranged TCR beta genes was amplified from genomic DNA with a multiplex PCR assay. On the Illumina HiSeq System, the amplified TCR beta libraries were sequenced as 87-base-pair reads. The authors processed their data as follows. Across the roughly 670 repertoires, a later analysis counted 60 million to 90 million unique TCR beta chains, 8.5 million to 12 million of which were shared by at least two donors. A nearest-neighbor algorithm error-corrected the raw reads and collapsed the reads into unique sequences, merging closely related sequences to remove PCR and sequencing errors. CDR3 sequences were aligned to IMGT reference sequences to assign V, D and J gene segments. For a sequence to be retained, a match of at least six nucleotides to both a V gene segment and a J gene segment was required. A rearrangement was called productive if the CDR3 had no stop codons and remained in frame with V and J, and every other rearrangement was called non-productive. CDR3 was defined by IMGT convention, running from the second conserved V-encoded cysteine to the conserved J-encoded phenylalanine. The earlier analysis of fewer than 750 of the donors excluded sequences that lacked an unambiguous match to a single V gene segment. In an earlier analysis of a few hundred of the donors, a V segment was called functional when productive rearrangements were above 56.7%, and segregating when the standard deviation between donors exceeded 5%. A statistical classification framework was built for diagnosing cytomegalovirus status from the catalog of TCR beta chain sequences. V and J gene assignment, in a later analysis, came from comparing TCR nucleotide sequences with IMGT/GENE-DB human TR gene sequences. Using the TCRdist pipeline, a later analysis assigned CDR3 sequences along with most-parsimonious VDJ recombination scenarios. In a later analysis, each TCR beta chain was defined by its CDR3 amino acid sequence together with its V-gene family, and reads without a unique V-gene family were excluded. As a way to deal with suspected cross-contamination and a sequencing artifact, a later analysis dropped 500 to 700 nucleotide sequences that were highly shared and had low generation probability. For each public chain, a later analysis derived a clonal expansion index from normalized ranks of inferred template counts within each repertoire. In a later analysis, generation probabilities were computed with a VDJ recombination model fitted to out-of-frame rearrangements, and the resulting probabilities were checked against IGoR. In a later analysis, hypergeometric tests were used to score TCR-TCR, TCR-HLA and TCR-CMV co-occurrence, with a repertoire-size bias correction applied to TCR pairs. A later analysis estimated false discovery rates by permuting HLA or CMV assignments 20 times. In a later analysis, co-occurring TCRs were grouped using DBSCAN, and TCRdist sequence similarity was added for clustering within HLA-allele-positive subsets. For co-occurrence clustering, repertoires with fewer than 30,000 or more than 120,000 public chains were excluded, along with 5 or 6 repertoires with anomalous nucleotide sharing. TCRdb limited this immuneACCESS table to in-frame rearrangements with V and J called. A share of clones is missing; checked studies link under half to unresolved V genes, and the rest is unexplained. The V and J calls and the clone size are those of that table, but D and trimming were determined from the DNA. In all, the sample holds 130,000 or so clones, and roughly 70% of those were seen once. Of the sample, nearly 3% falls within the top ten clones.

About this clone: Its antigen is unknown. No much larger clone exists at a distance of one base, and base qualities are not known.

The cohort consisted of approximately 690 healthy bone marrow donors. At the time of sampling, every cohort member was nominally healthy, though immune exposures that went unrecorded were likely present. The donor tested CMV seropositive, placing the donor among the 289 seropositive members of the cohort. A peripheral blood sample was provided by each donor, and peripheral blood mononuclear cells were used for TCR beta sequencing. The Qiagen DNeasy Blood Extraction Kit was used to extract genomic DNA from the blood cell samples. Recombination linked TRBV7-2 to TRBJ2-5; TRBD2 might be the D gene, on 6 matching bases. The sample was PBMCs. This TCR was sampled from a woman in her thirties or forties in good health and CMV-seropositive. CDR3 reads: CASSLGLGLQETQYF. The DNA reads TGTGCCAGCAGCTTAGGACTAGGGCTCCAAGAGACCCAGTACTTC.